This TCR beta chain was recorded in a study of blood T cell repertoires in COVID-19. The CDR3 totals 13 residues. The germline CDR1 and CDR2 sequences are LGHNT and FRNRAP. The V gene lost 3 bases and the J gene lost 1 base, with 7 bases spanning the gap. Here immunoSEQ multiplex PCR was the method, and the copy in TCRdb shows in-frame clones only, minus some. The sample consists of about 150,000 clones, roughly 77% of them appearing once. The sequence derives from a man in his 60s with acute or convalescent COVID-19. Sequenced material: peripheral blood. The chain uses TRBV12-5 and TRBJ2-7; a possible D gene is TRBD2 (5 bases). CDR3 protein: CASGFGGSYEQYF. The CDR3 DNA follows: TGTGCTAGTGGTTTCGGAGGTTCCTACGAGCAGTACTTC.